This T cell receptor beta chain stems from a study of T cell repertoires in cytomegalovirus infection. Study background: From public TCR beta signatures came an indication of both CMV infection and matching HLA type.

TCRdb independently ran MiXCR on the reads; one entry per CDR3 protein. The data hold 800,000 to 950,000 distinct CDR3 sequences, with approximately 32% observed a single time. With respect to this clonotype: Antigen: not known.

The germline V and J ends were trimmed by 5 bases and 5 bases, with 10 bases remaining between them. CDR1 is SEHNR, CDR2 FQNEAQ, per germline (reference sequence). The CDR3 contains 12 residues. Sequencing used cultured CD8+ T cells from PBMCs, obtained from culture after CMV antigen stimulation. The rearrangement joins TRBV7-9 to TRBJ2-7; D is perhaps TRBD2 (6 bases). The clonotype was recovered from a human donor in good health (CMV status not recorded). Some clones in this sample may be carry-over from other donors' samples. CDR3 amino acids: CASSQGGDEQYV. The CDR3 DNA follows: TGTGCCAGCAGCCAAGGAGGGGACGAGCAGTACGTC.